Shown below are 19 T cell receptor beta chains from a single sample sequenced in a study of T cell responses to AZD1222 COVID-19 vaccine. The repertoire was sequenced with immunoSEQ multiplex PCR; TCRdb's copy has only in-frame clones and lacks some. In the table there are 150,000 to 200,000 clones, around nine tenths of which are singletons. Sample: peripheral blood, taken on day 0 of AZD1222 vaccination. The receptors originated from an adult in good health.

The rearrangement links TRBV11-3 to TRBJ2-5; unclear D gene. This CDR3 is 13 amino acids long. Germline loops: CDR1 SGHNT, CDR2 YENEEA. Trimming pared 1 base from V and 5 bases from J, leaving 8 bases between. The CDR3 sequence: CASSLGGWETQYF. Here the CDR3 DNA reads TGTGCCAGCAGCTTAGGAGGATGGGAGACCCAGTACTTC.

The rearrangement uses TRBV7-9 and TRBJ1-1; 7 bases match TRBD1. Germline V gene lookup returns CDR1 SEHNR and CDR2 FQNEAQ (reference sequence). The CDR3 spans 17 residues. V was pared by 4 bases and J by 0 bases, with 11 bases of the junction left unmatched. CDR3: CASSSYRGQSLNTEAFF. In DNA, the CDR3 is TGTGCCAGCAGCTCCTACAGGGGCCAAAGCCTGAACACTGAAGCTTTCTTT.

The rearrangement uses TRBV28 and TRBJ2-7, with 7 nucleotides matching TRBD2. V was pared by 4 bases and J by 2 bases, with 8 bases of the junction left unmatched. Germline V gene sequence: CDR1 MDHEN, CDR2 SYDVKM. CDR3 length: 15 residues. CDR3 nucleotide sequence: TGTGCCAGCAGTTCCCCCCGGGGGAGGGCCTACGAGCAGTACTTC. It is translated as CASSSPRGRAYEQYF. Full variable domain (rest looked up from reference TRBV28 and TRBJ2-7): DVKVTQSSRYLVKRTGEKVFLECVQDMDHENMFWYRQDPGLGLRLIYFSYDVKMKEKGDIPEGYSVSREKKERFSLILESASTNQTSMYLCASSSPRGRAYEQYFGPGTRLTVT.

The chain links TRBV18 to TRBJ1-4; TRBD1 agrees at 7 bases. CDR1 KGHSH and CDR2 LQKENI come from the germline V gene. The CDR3 has 17 residues. Trimming removed 0 bases from V and 5 bases from J; junction bases left unmatched: 9. The CDR3 DNA reads as TGTGCCAGCTCACCACCGACTATCCGGGACAGAAATGAAAAACTGTTTTTT. Protein: CASSPPTIRDRNEKLFF. Together with reference TRBV18 and TRBJ1-4, the CDR3 gives the full variable domain: NAGVMQNPRHLVRRRGQEARLRCSPMKGHSHVYWYRQLPEEGLKFMVYLQKENIIDESGMPKERFSAEFPKEGPSILRIQQVVRGDSAAYFCASSPPTIRDRNEKLFFGSGTQLSVL.

The genes are TRBV11-1 and TRBJ1-5; 7 bases are shared with TRBD1. The germline gives CDR1 SGHAT, CDR2 FQDESV (reference sequence). The CDR3 is made up of 14 amino acids. J was trimmed by 0 bases and V by 6 bases; bases with no gene match: 2. CDR3 residues: CASRGQISNQPQHF. The CDR3 DNA reads TGTGCCAGCAGGGGACAGATTAGCAATCAGCCCCAGCATTTT.

V is TRBV10-3 and J is TRBJ2-5, with D perhaps matching TRBD1 or TRBD2 (5 bases each). Germline V CDR1 and CDR2: ENHRY, SYGVKD. The CDR3 is 14 residues long. Deletions cut 2 bases from V and 1 base from J, with 8 bases between. The CDR3 DNA is TGTGCCATCAGTGAGGCAGGGACCCAAGAGACCCAGTACTTC. This gives the protein CAISEAGTQETQYF.

V gene TRBV30 combines with J gene TRBJ1-3; the match to TRBD1 covers 7 bases. Trimming cost V 4 bases and J 4 bases; bases outside gene matches: 1. CDR1 GTSNPN and CDR2 SVGIG come from the germline V gene (reference sequence). The CDR3 is 12 residues long. CDR3 DNA sequence: TGTGCCTGGAAGGGACAGGGAAACACCATATATTTT. Its protein product is CAWKGQGNTIYF.

This clone was detected only once. The chain combines TRBV6-4 with TRBJ2-2; TRBD2 matches at 7 bases. The germline CDR1 and CDR2 sequences are MRHNA and SNTAGT. V shed 5 bases, J shed 4 bases, and the junction held 7 bases outside the gene matches. This CDR3 is 15 amino acids long. The CDR3 loop is CASSFLAESTGELFF. The CDR3 nucleotides read TGTGCCAGCAGTTTTCTAGCGGAAAGCACCGGGGAGCTGTTTTTT.

This clone was seen just once. The CDR3 region is CASGTSGRAGETQYF. CDR3 DNA sequence: TGTGCCTCAGGGACTAGCGGGAGGGCAGGAGAGACCCAGTACTTC. The genes are TRBV19 and TRBJ2-5; TRBD2 agrees at 16 bases. Germline V CDR1 and CDR2: LNHDA, SQIVND (reference sequence). The CDR3 consists of 15 residues. With V trimmed by 11 bases and J by 4 bases, 7 bases remained unmatched.

This chain joins TRBV9 and TRBJ2-3; TRBD2 aligns across 9 bases. Germline trimming cut 0 bases from V and 7 bases from J; bases unmatched to any gene: 12. Germline values: CDR1 SGDLS, CDR2 YYNGEE. The CDR3 spans 17 residues. CDR3 nucleotides: TGTGCCAGCAGCGTAGCGGGGAGTAGCGGGGGTCGGAATACGCAGTATTTT. Protein sequence: CASSVAGSSGGRNTQYF. Filled out from reference TRBV9 and TRBJ2-3, the complete variable domain reads DSGVTQTPKHLITATGQRVTLRCSPRSGDLSVYWYQQSLDQGLQFLIQYYNGEERAKGNILERFSAQQFPDLHSELNLSSLELGDSALYFCASSVAGSSGGRNTQYFGPGTRLTVL.

The V gene is TRBV4-1, the J gene TRBJ1-4, with a possible D match to TRBD1 (6 bases). Germline V gene lookup returns CDR1 MGHRA and CDR2 YSYEKL. V lost 4 bases, J lost 4 bases, and 19 bases lay in between. The CDR3 has 17 amino acids. The CDR3 nucleotides are TGCGCCAGCAGCCCGCGGGGGCACACAGGGCTTAATGAAAAACTGTTTTTT. This sequence encodes CASSPRGHTGLNEKLFF.

This chain uses TRBV6-5 with TRBJ1-2, with 11 bases lining up with TRBD1. Trimming took 6 bases from V and 5 from J; bases not matched to a gene: 8. The CDR3 extends over 15 amino acids. Germline lookup yields CDR1 MNHEY and CDR2 SVGAGI. The CDR3, as DNA: TGTGCCAGCAGCTTCCGCCGGGACAGGGGGTATGGCTACACCTTC. It yields the protein CASSFRRDRGYGYTF.

The DNA for the CDR3 is TGTGCCAGCCGAGAGGGGGCTGGAAACACCATATATTTT. It specifies CASREGAGNTIYF. This rearrangement joins TRBV7-9 to TRBJ1-3, with a weak D call TRBD1 (6 bases). V shed 8 bases and J shed 2 bases, with 10 bases lying between them. The CDR3 sequence is 13 residues long. The germline gives CDR1 SEHNR, CDR2 FQNEAQ (reference sequence).

The gene calls are TRBV28 and TRBJ2-7; TRBD2 aligns across 14 bases. The germline gives CDR1 MDHEN, CDR2 SYDVKM. The CDR3 is 21 residues long. Trimming at V came to 5 bases and at J to 1 base, leaving 19 bases not matched to a gene. CDR3 DNA: TGTGCCAGCAGTCCAAATCTCCCTGGGACTAGCGGGAGTGGGCCATCCTACGAGCAGTACTTC. Amino acid sequence: CASSPNLPGTSGSGPSYEQYF.

This chain connects TRBV12-3 or TRBV12-4 to TRBJ1-3; 7 bases agree with TRBD1. The CDR3 loop spans 13 amino acids. With 6 bases clipped from V and 4 bases from J, the junction kept 3 bases outside the gene matches. CDR3 loop: CASRPGQGNTIYF. The CDR3 DNA follows: TGTGCCAGCAGACCGGGACAGGGAAACACCATATATTTT.

V usage is TRBV6-5 and J usage is TRBJ1-2; TRBD1 matches at 7 bases. The CDR3 is 13 residues long. After removal of 5 bases from V and 3 bases from J, the junction contained 3 bases not matched to a gene. CDR1 and CDR2 (germline): MNHEY, SVGAGI. The CDR3 protein is CASSPGTDYGYTF. The CDR3 bases are TGTGCCAGCAGTCCCGGGACAGACTATGGCTACACCTTC.

This clone appeared once. This sequence joins TRBV18 and TRBJ2-6; possible D gene TRBD1, 6 bases. The germline V gene has CDR1 KGHSH and CDR2 LQKENI. This CDR3 spans 16 amino acids. Trimming shortened V by 2 bases and J by 2 bases, and 10 bases separated the two germline ends. The CDR3 nucleotides read TGTGCCAGCTCACCAGTGACAGGACCTGGGGCCAACGTCCTGACTTTC. It specifies CASSPVTGPGANVLTF.

This rearrangement joins TRBV5-1 to TRBJ2-3; the match to TRBD2 covers 8 bases. Germline V gives CDR1 SGHRS, CDR2 YFSETQ. This CDR3 has 14 residues. V shed 7 bases, J shed 4 bases, and the junction held 8 bases outside the gene matches. The CDR3 reads CASLSGISADTQYF. The CDR3 DNA is TGCGCCAGCCTTAGCGGGATTAGTGCAGATACGCAGTATTTT.

The chain combines TRBV4-2 with TRBJ2-7; D perhaps matches TRBD2 (6 bases). Trimming stripped 4 bases from V and 0 bases from J, with 19 bases between. The CDR3 contains 17 residues. Germline lookup yields CDR1 LGHNA and CDR2 YNFKEQ. CDR3 in amino acids: CASSPNFSGGSSYEQYF. Here the CDR3 DNA reads TGTGCCAGCAGCCCAAATTTTAGCGGAGGGTCCTCCTACGAGCAGTACTTC.